The 3 T cell receptor beta chains given below trace back to one sample, sequenced in a study of T-cell reconstitution after alpha-beta-depleted transplantation in children. TCRbeta library preparation incorporated unique molecular identifiers. TCRdb re-called the PCR reads through MiXCR, storing one row per CDR3 protein. Of 670,000 or so distinct CDR3 sequences in the sample, about an eighth were seen once. Material: PBMCs, obtained before TCRalphabeta/CD19-depleted stem cell transplant. The receptors were gathered from a girl aged 2 to 10 with congenital amegakaryocytic thrombocytopenia, due to receive a stem cell transplant.

This clonotype was observed at least ten times. The chain has TRBV12-3 or TRBV12-4 and TRBJ1-5, with D uncertain. V dropped 6 bases and J dropped 0 bases, with 6 bases sitting between them. The CDR3 has 13 amino acids. As DNA, the CDR3 is TGTGCCAGCAGGCCCTATAGCAATCAGCCCCAGCATTTT. The encoded protein is CASRPYSNQPQHF.

The chain couples TRBV3-1 to TRBJ2-3; either TRBD1 or TRBD2 may fit D (5 bases each). The CDR3 is made up of 18 amino acids. Germline V lookup: CDR1 LGHDT, CDR2 YNNKEL (reference sequence). The ends were cut back, 11 bases at V and 9 bases at J, with 36 bases in the middle. DNA for the CDR3: TGTGCCTCCACCCAAGAGATGGTTGGGGACCTCGCTTTGGGCACGCAGTATTTT. Protein sequence: CASTQEMVGDLALGTQYF.

This clonotype was picked up many times. The genes are TRBV20-1 and TRBJ2-1; 11 bases align to TRBD1. This CDR3 is 14 amino acids long. V shed 3 bases and J 6 bases; nucleotides not matched to a gene: 4. CDR1 is DFQATT and CDR2 is SNEGSKA in the germline V gene (reference sequence). The CDR3 protein is CSASRGTGGNEQFF. CDR3 coding DNA: TGCAGTGCTAGTCGCGGGACAGGGGGCAATGAGCAGTTCTTC.